Listed here are 26 T cell receptor beta chains from one sample, sequenced in a study of T cells in Graves' hyperthyroidism and ophthalmopathy. From RNA transcripts, TCR beta CDR3 regions were amplified. Initially, a first-round RT-PCR of the TCR CDR3 employed the HTBI primer set. TCRdb processed the multiplex PCR reads anew with MiXCR; each CDR3 protein has one entry. This table has 450,000 to 700,000 distinct CDR3 sequences, 46% appearing once. The sample comprised peripheral blood or thyroid tissue (not recorded which). The receptors here all came from an adult woman with Graves' disease, either hyperthyroidism or ophthalmopathy (not recorded which).

Remarks on this clonotype: This could be a read error, since a much larger clone is one nucleotide away. The CDR3 does not close with the conserved phenylalanine or tryptophan, likely indicating a read error. V and J are TRBV5-1 and TRBJ2-2; tentatively, D is TRBD1 (6 bases). V was pared by 3 bases and J by 5 bases, with 17 bases between. The CDR3 spans 16 residues. In germline, CDR1 is SGHRS, CDR2 YFSETQ. The CDR3 DNA reads TGCGCCAGCAGCTCCCCCGGAAACAGGGAAACCGGGGAGCTGTTTTCT. It specifies CASSSPGNRETGELFS.

This clonotype was observed a few times. This chain joins TRBV12-3 or TRBV12-4 and TRBJ2-3, with D unresolved. Trimming stripped 6 bases from V and 0 bases from J, with 13 bases between. This CDR3 is 15 amino acids long. CDR3 protein: CASSARVPSTDTQYF. The CDR3 DNA follows: TGTGCCAGCAGCGCCCGGGTCCCTAGCACAGATACGCAGTATTTT.

The chain has TRBV7-8 and TRBJ2-6; D unclear. In germline, CDR1 is SGHVS, CDR2 FQNEAQ. The CDR3 has 8 amino acids. Trimming took off 3 bases at V and 18 bases at J, with 3 bases between the two ends. This chain's CDR3 is CASSFRTF. CDR3 nucleotide sequence: TGTGCCAGCAGCTTCCGGACTTTC. Combining the CDR3 with reference TRBV7-8 and TRBJ2-6 gives the whole variable domain GAGVSQSPRYKVAKRGQDVALRCDPISGHVSLFWYQQALGQGPEFLTYFQNEAQLDKSGLPSDRFFAERPEGSVSTLKIQRTQQEDSAVYLCASSFRTFGAGSRLTVL.

This sequence joins TRBV20-1 and TRBJ2-7; TRBD2 matches at 10 bases. The germline gives CDR1 DFQATT, CDR2 SNEGSKA (reference sequence). This CDR3 is 15 amino acids long. Unmatched junction bases numbered 8, after V lost 0 bases and J lost 6 bases. Written as DNA, the CDR3 is TGCAGTGCTAGAGATTGGCTAGCGGGAGCCTCCGAGCAGTACTTC. Translated, it gives CSARDWLAGASEQYF.

This clonotype has a handful of counts. This sequence joins TRBV4-1 and TRBJ2-7; a possible D gene is TRBD2 (6 bases). The CDR3 runs to 15 residues. Trimming took 0 bases from V and 3 from J, leaving 12 bases between them. CDR1 and CDR2 (germline): MGHRA, YSYEKL. CDR3 DNA: TGCGCCAGCAGCCAAGAGGGACTGATATACTACGAGCAGTACTTC. Protein product: CASSQEGLIYYEQYF.

This chain uses TRBV7-9 with TRBJ1-6, with 7 positions matching TRBD1. J was trimmed by 7 bases and V by 5 bases; bases with no gene match: 5. CDR3 length: 14 amino acids. Looked up from germline, CDR1 is SEHNR and CDR2 is FQNEAQ (reference sequence). The CDR3 coding sequence is TGTGCCAGCAGCCCCCGGACAGGAAATTCACCCCTCCACTTT. This gives the protein CASSPRTGNSPLHF.

This clonotype occurred many times. The chain recombines TRBV6-5 with TRBJ1-3; D gene unclear. V shed 6 bases and J shed 3 bases, with 9 bases lying between them. Looked up from germline, CDR1 is MNHEY and CDR2 is SVGAGI. The length of the CDR3 is 13 residues. CDR3 coding DNA: TGTGCCAGCAGGTCGGCGGGTGGAAACACCATATATTTT. It yields the protein CASRSAGGNTIYF.

The chain recombines TRBV19 with TRBJ1-1; D gene ambiguous. This CDR3 contains 13 residues. The V and J ends lost 9 bases and 7 bases respectively, with 18 bases between them. The germline gives CDR1 LNHDA, CDR2 SQIVND (reference sequence). The CDR3 protein is CASCRNADGEAFF. As DNA, the CDR3 is TGTGCCAGCTGCCGGAATGCTGACGGTGAAGCTTTCTTT.

The rearrangement uses TRBV5-5 and TRBJ1-2; D is ambiguous. Per the germline V gene, CDR1 is SGHKS and CDR2 is YYEKEE (reference sequence). V was clipped by 0 bases and J by 12 bases, with 15 bases between them. The CDR3 spans 13 residues. The CDR3, as DNA: TGTGCCAGCAGCTTGGATCGAGGTTCTGGAAACACCTTC. It translates to CASSLDRGSGNTF.

Comments on this clonotype: Because the CDR3's place on the DNA is in doubt, the DNA is left out and the CDR3 is given as listed by TCRdb. This CDR3 reads CAISGDGSYEQYFGPNTGELFF. This sequence joins TRBV10-3 and TRBJ2-2. Germline V gives CDR1 ENHRY, CDR2 SYGVKD. The CDR3 has 22 amino acids, counting both end residues.

The chain is built from TRBV29-1 and TRBJ2-6; 9 bases align to TRBD1. The CDR3 spans 14 residues. The ends lost 7 bases at V and 6 bases at J; junction bases unmatched: 7. Germline values: CDR1 SQVTM, CDR2 ANQGSEA. CDR3 DNA sequence: TGCAGCGCCTGGGACAGGGCGACGGCCAACGTCCTGACTTTC. It codes for CSAWDRATANVLTF.

This clonotype turned up a few times. The chain is built from TRBV27 and TRBJ2-7, with 11 nucleotides matching TRBD2. Germline V gene sequence: CDR1 MNHEY, CDR2 SMNVEV (reference sequence). Losses at the gene ends were 5 bases for V and 4 bases for J; bases not matched to a gene: 10. CDR3 length equals 16 residues. The CDR3 here is CASSPLSGRARYEQYF. The DNA of the CDR3 is TGTGCCAGCAGTCCCCTTAGCGGGAGGGCCCGGTACGAGCAGTACTTC.

V gene TRBV15 combines with J gene TRBJ1-5; TRBD1 matches at 8 bases. Germline CDR1 LNHNV, CDR2 YYDKDF (reference sequence). The CDR3 sequence is 18 residues long. The trim removed 0 bases at V and 10 bases at J, leaving 17 bases unmatched. The CDR3 bases are TGTGCCACCAGCAGAGATCCTCACCAACAGGGGGGGGTTCGTCCCCAGCATTTT. Its translation: CATSRDPHQQGGVRPQHF.

This sequence joins TRBV2 and TRBJ2-3; D is unclear. Per the germline V gene, CDR1 is SNHLY and CDR2 is FYNNEI. CDR3 length equals 12 residues. V was cut by 6 bases and J by 2 bases, with 6 bases left in between. The CDR3 here is CASRPDTDTQYF. CDR3 DNA: TGTGCCAGCAGACCAGACACAGATACGCAGTATTTT.

This clonotype came up many times. This sequence joins TRBV7-8 and TRBJ1-1; TRBD1 matches 8 bases. J was trimmed by 5 bases and V by 1 base; bases with no gene match: 9. This CDR3 region has 16 residues. In germline, CDR1 is SGHVS, CDR2 FQNEAQ. The CDR3 DNA reads TGTGCCAGCAGCTTAGGGACAGGGTCTCCGGGAACTGAAGCTTTCTTT. It yields the protein CASSLGTGSPGTEAFF. Combining the CDR3 with reference TRBV7-8 and TRBJ1-1 gives the whole variable domain GAGVSQSPRYKVAKRGQDVALRCDPISGHVSLFWYQQALGQGPEFLTYFQNEAQLDKSGLPSDRFFAERPEGSVSTLKIQRTQQEDSAVYLCASSLGTGSPGTEAFFGQGTRLTVV.

Many counts were recorded for this clonotype. V is TRBV3-1 and J is TRBJ1-1; D unresolved. This CDR3 has 15 amino acids. Germline V gene lookup returns CDR1 LGHDT and CDR2 YNNKEL (reference sequence). V was trimmed by 0 bases and J by 4 bases, leaving 12 bases between them. DNA of the CDR3: TGTGCCAGCAGCCAAGAAGGTTTAAGGACCACTGAAGCTTTCTTT. Encoded protein: CASSQEGLRTTEAFF.

The rearrangement joins TRBV10-1 to TRBJ1-2; 8 nucleotides match TRBD1. Germline V gives CDR1 WNHNN, CDR2 SYGVQD (reference sequence). V trimming: 5 bases; J trimming: 7 bases; junction bases outside the gene matches: 6. The CDR3 loop spans 13 amino acids. CDR3 sequence: CASSKTGDGGYTF. The CDR3, as DNA: TGCGCCAGCAGTAAGACAGGGGACGGTGGCTACACCTTC.

This clonotype was seen only once. Mismatch with germline at one junction end may stem from a read error. The chain is built from TRBV20-1 and TRBJ1-4, with D unclear. Germline V gene data show CDR1 as DFQATT and CDR2 as SNEGSKA (reference sequence). The CDR3 length is 14 residues. As DNA, the CDR3 is TGCAGTGCTAGAAGACGGCCCCTTAATGAAAAACTGCTTTTT. It translates to CSARRRPLNEKLLF.

The chain is built from TRBV25-1 and TRBJ1-6, with a tentative D call TRBD1 (5 bases). The CDR3 runs to 18 residues. Trimming cost V 1 base and J 7 bases, with 20 bases left between them. Per the germline V gene, CDR1 is MGHDK and CDR2 is SYGVNS. The CDR3 DNA sequence: TGTGCCAGCAGTGAATGTCGGAGGGACCCATCAACGAATTCACCCCTCCACTTT. Protein product: CASSECRRDPSTNSPLHF.

This clonotype has more than one count but fewer than ten. The CDR3 coding sequence is TGTGCCATCAGTGAGTCTCTGTCTGAAGCTTTCTTT. As protein: CAISESLSEAFF. The gene calls are TRBV10-3 and TRBJ1-1; D is uncertain. The CDR3 is 12 residues long. Germline assignment: CDR1 ENHRY and CDR2 SYGVKD. Between the trimmed V and J ends, which lost 0 bases and 6 bases, there was a span of 5 bases.

This clonotype was found once. V gene TRBV6-1 combines with J gene TRBJ2-7; D is uncertain. Trimming took 6 bases from V and 2 from J, leaving 11 bases between them. The CDR3 is 13 residues long. Germline V gene lookup returns CDR1 MNHNS and CDR2 SASEGT. The CDR3 bases are TGTGCCAGCAGCGGCCGACTTGCCTACGAGCAGTACTTC. Encoded protein: CASSGRLAYEQYF.

This clonotype was seen at least ten times. The chain's CDR3 is CASWRRGGKETQYF. CDR3 DNA sequence: TGTGCCAGCTGGCGGCGGGGAGGCAAAGAGACCCAGTACTTC. V usage is TRBV27 and J usage is TRBJ2-5; maybe TRBD2 (6 bases). Trimming stripped 8 bases from V and 3 bases from J, with 16 bases between. The CDR3 sequence is 14 residues long. Germline-derived CDR1 and CDR2 are MNHEY and SMNVEV (reference sequence).

Remarks on this clonotype: An end of the junction differs from the germline gene, which may be a read error. The genes are TRBV7-2 and TRBJ1-3, with 8 bases lining up with TRBD1. The CDR3 spans 9 residues. Germline V gene lookup returns CDR1 SGHTA and CDR2 FQGNSA. CDR3 in DNA: TGTGCCAGCAGCGACAGGGGTGCGTTT. It specifies CASSDRGAF.

The chain links TRBV19 to TRBJ1-1, with D unclear. CDR3 length: 15 residues. Trimming shortened V by 5 bases and J by 4 bases, and 17 bases separated the two germline ends. Germline V CDR1 and CDR2: LNHDA, SQIVND (reference sequence). DNA for the CDR3: TGTGCCAGTAGTCAGCTCGGTACGATCCTCACTGAAGCTTTCTTT. Its translation is CASSQLGTILTEAFF.

This chain connects TRBV6-5 to TRBJ1-2; maybe TRBD1 (5 bases). V shed 2 bases and J shed 6 bases, with 22 bases lying between them. CDR1 MNHEY and CDR2 SVGAGI come from the germline V gene. This CDR3 is 17 amino acids long. CDR3 nucleotides: TGTGCCAGCAGTTACGCCGTCAGGGTAGGATGGGTCGATGGCTACACCTTC. Translated, it gives CASSYAVRVGWVDGYTF.

This clonotype came up many times. The gene calls are TRBV11-2 and TRBJ1-5, with D tentatively TRBD1 (6 bases). This CDR3 is 16 amino acids long. CDR1 is SGHAT and CDR2 is FQNNGV in the germline V gene. V was cut by 3 bases and J by 2 bases, with 14 bases left in between. The CDR3, as DNA: TGTGCCAGCAGCTTTGGGGGGCGCGAGGGCAATCAGCCCCAGCATTTT. Its translation is CASSFGGREGNQPQHF.